Sequencing of this T cell receptor (beta chain) was carried out in a study of CD8 T cells in ankylosing spondylitis. Study-wide findings and caveats: There was a TCR beta motif, made of several highly homologous variants, that appeared characteristic of ankylosing spondylitis blood.

Trimming cost V 4 bases and J 7 bases; bases outside gene matches: 7. The germline CDR1 and CDR2 sequences are DFQATT and SNEGSKA (reference sequence). The CDR3 is 14 amino acids. Worth noting for this clonotype: What it recognizes is unknown.

TCRdb reanalysed the 5' RACE reads using MiXCR and keeps one entry per CDR3 protein. This table has about 540,000 distinct CDR3 sequences, about 13% appearing once. This sequence originates from a male donor with ankylosing spondylitis. The rearrangement links TRBV20-1 to TRBJ2-1; 10 nucleotides align to TRBD2. Sequenced material: blood, either unsorted or a sorted T cell fraction (not recorded which). CDR3 nucleotides: TGCAGTGCTATGGTAGCGGGAGGTCGGAATGAGCAGTTCTTC. Residues: CSAMVAGGRNEQFF.